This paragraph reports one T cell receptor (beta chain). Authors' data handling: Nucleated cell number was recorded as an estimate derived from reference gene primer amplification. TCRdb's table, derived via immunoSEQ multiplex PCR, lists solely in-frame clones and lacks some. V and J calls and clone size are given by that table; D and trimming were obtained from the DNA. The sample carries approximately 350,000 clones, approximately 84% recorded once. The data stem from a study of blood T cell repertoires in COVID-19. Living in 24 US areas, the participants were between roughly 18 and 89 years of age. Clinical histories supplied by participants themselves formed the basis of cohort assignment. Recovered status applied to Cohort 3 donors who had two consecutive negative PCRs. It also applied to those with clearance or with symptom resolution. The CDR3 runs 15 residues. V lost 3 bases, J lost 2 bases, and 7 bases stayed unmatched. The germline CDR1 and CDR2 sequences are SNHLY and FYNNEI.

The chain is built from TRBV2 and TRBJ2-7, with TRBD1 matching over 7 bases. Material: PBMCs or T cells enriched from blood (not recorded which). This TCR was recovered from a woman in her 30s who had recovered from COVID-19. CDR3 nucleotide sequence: TGTGCCAGCAGTGAGAACGGACAGGTTCCCTACGAGCAGTACTTC. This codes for CASSENGQVPYEQYF.